This T cell receptor (beta chain) was sequenced in a study of T cell changes during pregnancy in multiple sclerosis. The method was immunoSEQ multiplex PCR; TCRdb's version includes in-frame clones alone and lacks a portion of them. The sample lists about 65,000 clones; roughly 92% were seen once. This CDR3 has 14 amino acids. Germline loops: CDR1 SNHLY, CDR2 FYNNEI. Trimming took 6 bases from V and 3 from J, leaving 12 bases between them. Sequenced material: CD8+ T cells from peripheral blood mononuclear cells, taken in the third trimester of pregnancy. V and J are TRBV2 and TRBJ2-1; D might be TRBD1 (7 bases). The clonotype comes from a female donor in good health, enrolled as a control in a pregnancy study. The CDR3 DNA sequence: TGTGCCAGCAGGGCGGGACAGAGCTACAATGAGCAGTTCTTC. Protein product: CASRAGQSYNEQFF.